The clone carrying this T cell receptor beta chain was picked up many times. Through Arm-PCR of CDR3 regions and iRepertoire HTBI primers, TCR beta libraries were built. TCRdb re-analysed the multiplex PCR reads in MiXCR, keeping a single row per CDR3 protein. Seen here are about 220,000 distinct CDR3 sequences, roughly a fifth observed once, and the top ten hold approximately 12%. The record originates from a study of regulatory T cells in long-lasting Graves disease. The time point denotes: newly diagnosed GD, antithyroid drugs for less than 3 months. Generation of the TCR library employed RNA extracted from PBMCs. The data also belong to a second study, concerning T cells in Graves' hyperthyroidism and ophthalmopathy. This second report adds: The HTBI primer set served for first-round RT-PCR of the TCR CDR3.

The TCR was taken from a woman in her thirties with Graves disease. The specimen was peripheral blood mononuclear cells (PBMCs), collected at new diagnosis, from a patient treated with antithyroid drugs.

The CDR3, as DNA: TGTGCCTGGAGTGGGGACAGACAAGGAGATACGCAGTATTTT. Its translation: CAWSGDRQGDTQYF. The chain joins TRBV30 to TRBJ2-3, with 7 bases fitting TRBD1. This CDR3 comprises 14 residues. From germline, CDR1 is GTSNPN and CDR2 SVGIG (reference sequence). Trimming took 1 base from V and 5 from J; bases not matched to a gene: 6.